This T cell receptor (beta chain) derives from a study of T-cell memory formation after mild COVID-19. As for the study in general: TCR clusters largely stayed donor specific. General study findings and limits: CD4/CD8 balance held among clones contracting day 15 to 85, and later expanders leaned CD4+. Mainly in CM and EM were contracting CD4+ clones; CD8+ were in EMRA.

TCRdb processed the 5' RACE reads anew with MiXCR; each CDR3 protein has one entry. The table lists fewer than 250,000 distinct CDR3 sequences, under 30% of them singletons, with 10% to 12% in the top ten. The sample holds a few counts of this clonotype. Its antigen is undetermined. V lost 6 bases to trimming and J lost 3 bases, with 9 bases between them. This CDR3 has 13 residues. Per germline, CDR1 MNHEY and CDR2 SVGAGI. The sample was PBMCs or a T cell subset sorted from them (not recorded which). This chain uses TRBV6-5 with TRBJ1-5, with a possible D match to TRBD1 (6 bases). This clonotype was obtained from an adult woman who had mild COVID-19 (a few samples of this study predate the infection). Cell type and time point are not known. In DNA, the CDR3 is TGTGCCAGCAGGACAGGTTTCAATCAGCCCCAGCATTTT. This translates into CASRTGFNQPQHF.